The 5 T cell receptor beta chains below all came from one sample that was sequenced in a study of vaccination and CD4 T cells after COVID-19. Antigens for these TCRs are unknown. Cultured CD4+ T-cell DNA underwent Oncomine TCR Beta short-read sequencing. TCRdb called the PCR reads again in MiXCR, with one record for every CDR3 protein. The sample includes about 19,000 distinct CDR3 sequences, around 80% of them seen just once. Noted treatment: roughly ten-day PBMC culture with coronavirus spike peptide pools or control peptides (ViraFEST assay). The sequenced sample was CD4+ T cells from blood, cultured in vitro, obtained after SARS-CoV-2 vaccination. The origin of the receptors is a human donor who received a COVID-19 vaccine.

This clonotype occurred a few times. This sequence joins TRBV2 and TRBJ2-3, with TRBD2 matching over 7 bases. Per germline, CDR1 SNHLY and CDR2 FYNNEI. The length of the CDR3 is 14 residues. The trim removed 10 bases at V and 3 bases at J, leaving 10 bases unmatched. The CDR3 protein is CAIEGGETTDTQYF. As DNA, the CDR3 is TGTGCCATCGAGGGAGGGGAGACAACAGATACGCAGTATTTT.

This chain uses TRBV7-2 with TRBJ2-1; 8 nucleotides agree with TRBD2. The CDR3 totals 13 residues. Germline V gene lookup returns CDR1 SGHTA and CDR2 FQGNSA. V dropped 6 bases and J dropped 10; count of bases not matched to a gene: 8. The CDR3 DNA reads TGTGCCAGCAGGCCCACCGGGGGGGGAGAGCAGTTCTTC. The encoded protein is CASRPTGGGEQFF.

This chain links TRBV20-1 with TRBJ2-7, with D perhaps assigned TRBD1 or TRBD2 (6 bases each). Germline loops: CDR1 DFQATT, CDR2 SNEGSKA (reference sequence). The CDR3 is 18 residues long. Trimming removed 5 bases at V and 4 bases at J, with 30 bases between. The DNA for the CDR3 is TGCAGTGCTCTCTCCGGTGGGGGGCCATCTCTCGCAGAATACGAGCAGTACTTC. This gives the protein CSALSGGGPSLAEYEQYF.

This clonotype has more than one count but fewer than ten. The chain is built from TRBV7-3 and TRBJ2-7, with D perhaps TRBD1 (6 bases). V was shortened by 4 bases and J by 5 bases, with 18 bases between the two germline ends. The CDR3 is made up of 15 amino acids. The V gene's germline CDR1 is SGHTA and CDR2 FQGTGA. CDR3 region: CASSSGPRGENEQYF. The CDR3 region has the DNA TGTGCCAGCAGCTCCGGTCCCAGGGGCGAGAACGAGCAGTACTTC.

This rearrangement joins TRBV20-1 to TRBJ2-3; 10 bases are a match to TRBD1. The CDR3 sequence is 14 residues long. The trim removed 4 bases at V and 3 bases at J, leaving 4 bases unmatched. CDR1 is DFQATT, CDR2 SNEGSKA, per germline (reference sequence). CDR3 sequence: CSANKDRGTDTQYF. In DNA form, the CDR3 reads TGCAGTGCTAATAAGGACAGGGGGACAGATACGCAGTATTTT.